These T cell receptor beta chains were read from a single sample in a study of T cells in Graves' hyperthyroidism and ophthalmopathy. TCRdb independently ran MiXCR on the multiplex PCR reads; one entry per CDR3 protein. The sample holds under 250,000 distinct CDR3 sequences, approximately 25% seen once. The sample consisted of blood. The source is a woman aged 40 to 50 with Graves' ophthalmopathy. The CDR3 runs from the conserved cysteine through the conserved F or W. A D gene is named only where the DNA matches it firmly. The size of a clone is reported for some rows only, either as once, few or many, or as a class for expanded clones.

size,V,J,D,DNA,CDR3
many,TRBV13,TRBJ2-5,NA,TGTGCCAGCAGCTCCCTGACCGGTGAGACCCAGTACTTC,CASSSLTGETQYF
many,TRBV28,TRBJ1-2,TRBD1,TGTGCCAGCAGTCGGGTCGTCCGGGACAGGGGAGAAGGCTACACCTTC,CASSRVVRDRGEGYTF
NA,TRBV7-2,TRBJ2-5,NA,TGTGCCAGCAGTCCCCCCGGGGGTGGAGAGACCCAGTACTTC,CASSPPGGGETQYF
many,TRBV29-1,TRBJ2-2,NA,TGCAGCGCTCTCATGACCGGGGAGCTGTTTTTT,CSALMTGELFF
few,TRBV19,TRBJ1-1,TRBD1,TGTGCCAGTAGTATGCTGACAGGGATGGGAGCTTTCTTT,CASSMLTGMGAFF
many,TRBV11-2,TRBJ2-2,NA,TGTGCCAGCAGCTTAGATGTATTCGGACGGCCGAATTCGAACACCGGGGAGCTGTTTTTT,CASSLDVFGRPNSNTGELFF
NA,TRBV28,TRBJ1-4,NA,TGTGCCAGCCAACCCAGGGTATGGGTTGAAAAACTGTTTTTT,CASQPRVWVEKLFF
many,TRBV28,TRBJ1-2,NA,TGTGCCAGCAGTATAACCGGACACAACTATGGCTACACCTTC,CASSITGHNYGYTF
NA,TRBV12-3/TRBV12-4,TRBJ2-7,NA,TGTGCCAGCAGCCACAGGGAAGCCTACGAGCAGTACTTC,CASSHREAYEQYF
few,TRBV12-3/TRBV12-4,TRBJ2-4,TRBD2,TGTGCCAGCACCTTGACTAGCGGGGGAGACATTCAGTACTTC,CASTLTSGGDIQYF
many,TRBV6-5,TRBJ2-7,NA,TGTGCCAGCAGGGCCCGGGGGCGGGAGTCCTACGAGCAGTACTTC,CASRARGRESYEQYF
many,TRBV4-2,TRBJ2-7,NA,TGTGCCAGCAGCCAAGCGGACAGTTCCTACGAGCAGTACTTC,CASSQADSSYEQYF
many,TRBV6-5,TRBJ1-5,TRBD1,TGTGCCAGCAGTACTGGACAGGGGAATTCTTTGGGGCCCCAGCATTTT,CASSTGQGNSLGPQHF
few,TRBV2,TRBJ1-1,NA,TGTGCCAGCAGGGGGCTGAACACTGAAGCTTTCTTT,CASRGLNTEAFF
NA,TRBV24-1,TRBJ2-5,TRBD2,TGTGCCACCAGTGATGTAGCGGGGAAACAAGAGACCCAGTACTTC,CATSDVAGKQETQYF
once,TRBV27,TRBJ1-1,NA,TGTGCCAGCAGAGTTTTGGGGTCACCCAATGAAGCTTTCTTT,CASRVLGSPNEAFF
many,TRBV27,TRBJ2-7,NA,TGTGCCAGCAGTTTATCAGGCTCCTACGAGCAGTACTTC,CASSLSGSYEQYF
many,TRBV5-1,TRBJ2-4,TRBD2,TGCGCCAGCAGCGTCAGGACTAGCGGGAGGGCCCCCTACGTGGACAAAAACATTCAGTACTTC,CASSVRTSGRAPYVDKNIQYF
NA,TRBV5-1,TRBJ2-7,TRBD2,TGCGCCAGCAGCTTGATAGCGGGCTCCTACGAGCAGTACTTC,CASSLIAGSYEQYF
many,TRBV4-1,TRBJ1-1,NA,TGCGCCAGCAGCCAACTTACACAGGGACCCGTAACTGAAGCTTTCTTT,CASSQLTQGPVTEAFF
NA,TRBV30,TRBJ1-2,TRBD1,TGTGCCTGGTTACGAGGGGGCAGAGGCTACATCTTC,CAWLRGGRGYIF
many,TRBV7-9,TRBJ2-7,TRBD1,TGTGCCAGCAGCGCCGGGACAGCTTACGAGCAGTACTTC,CASSAGTAYEQYF
NA,TRBV19,TRBJ1-5,TRBD1,TGTGCCAGTAGAGTAACAGGGGGCTACAATCAGCCCCAGCATTTT,CASRVTGGYNQPQHF
NA,TRBV5-1,TRBJ2-3,TRBD2,TGCGCCAGCAGCCCGACTAGCGGGGGCTTTTACACAGATACGCAGTATTTT,CASSPTSGGFYTDTQYF
many,TRBV29-1,TRBJ1-2,TRBD1,TGCAGCGTTGATACAGGGGACTATGGCTACACCTTC,CSVDTGDYGYTF
many,TRBV2,TRBJ2-7,NA,TGTGCCAACCAGGGAGGATCCTACGAGCAGTACTTC,CANQGGSYEQYF
many,TRBV20-1,TRBJ2-7,NA,TGCAGTGCTCCCTCGGACCCATCCTACGAGCAGTACTTC,CSAPSDPSYEQYF
many,TRBV2,TRBJ2-7,NA,TGTGCCAGCACACCACAGGGATTCTCCTACGAGCAGTACTTC,CASTPQGFSYEQYF
NA,TRBV15,TRBJ2-5,NA,TGTGCCACCAGCAGAGATAGGGCGATTGGACCGCTACAAGAGACCCAGTACTTC,CATSRDRAIGPLQETQYF
NA,TRBV29-1,TRBJ1-2,NA,TGCAGCGTTGAGTGGGGTAAGGGTGGCTACACCTTC,CSVEWGKGGYTF
NA,TRBV6-1,TRBJ1-1,TRBD1,TGTGTCAGCAGCCTCCCCGGACAGGGGAACACTGAAGCTTTCTTT,CVSSLPGQGNTEAFF
once,TRBV7-2,TRBJ1-6,TRBD1,TGTGCCAGCAGCTTAAACAGGGGACATTCACCCCTCCACTTT,CASSLNRGHSPLHF
few,TRBV6-1,TRBJ2-7,TRBD2,TGTGCCAGCAGCTCCGTTCGGGGGGGGGCCTACGAGCAGTACTTC,CASSSVRGGAYEQYF
many,TRBV12-3/TRBV12-4,TRBJ2-7,TRBD1,TGTGCCAGCAGTCCAGACAGGGTCAACGAGCAGTACTTC,CASSPDRVNEQYF
many,TRBV2,TRBJ2-2,NA,TGTGCCAGCAGCTGGGCGTACACCGGGGAGCTGTTTTTT,CASSWAYTGELFF
many,TRBV11-2,TRBJ2-7,NA,TGTGCCAGCAGCCCCGGAGGGTGGACCTACGAGCAGTACTTC,CASSPGGWTYEQYF
many,TRBV11-2,TRBJ1-2,NA,TGTGCCAGCAGCTTTGGAGGGGAGCGTGGCTACACCTTC,CASSFGGERGYTF
NA,TRBV24-1,TRBJ2-7,NA,TGTGCCACCAGCCGCCCAGGGTCCCGCGAGCAGTACTTC,CATSRPGSREQYF
few,TRBV6-1,TRBJ1-1,NA,TGTGCCAGCAGCAGCACAGCTACGAACACTGAAGCTTTCTTT,CASSSTATNTEAFF
NA,TRBV5-5,TRBJ1-1,NA,TGTGCCAGCAGCTTGTGGGACGGTCAGTACACTGAAGCTTTCTTT,CASSLWDGQYTEAFF
many,TRBV4-1,TRBJ2-7,NA,TGCGCCAGCAGCCAAGCCAAGGGGCGAAGGGGCGAGCAGTACTTC,CASSQAKGRRGEQYF
few,TRBV7-9,TRBJ2-7,NA,TGTGCCAGCAGCCCCCGATCCAGCCTCCTCGAGCAGTACTTC,CASSPRSSLLEQYF
many,TRBV20-1,TRBJ1-5,NA,TGCAGTGCAACCGGGACGGATGATCAGCCCCAGCATTTT,CSATGTDDQPQHF
many,TRBV11-2,TRBJ2-7,TRBD2,TGTGCCAGCAGCTCCCTCGCCCTAGCGGCGCCCCACTGGGAGCAGTACTTC,CASSSLALAAPHWEQYF
NA,TRBV7-8,TRBJ2-7,NA,TGTGCCAGCAGCCCTACGACAGATTCCATCTACGAGCAGTACTTC,CASSPTTDSIYEQYF
many,TRBV19,TRBJ1-2,NA,TGTGCCAGTACCGACGCAGGAGCCCTAGGAGGTTCCTATGGCTACACCTTC,CASTDAGALGGSYGYTF
many,TRBV7-2,TRBJ1-3,TRBD1,TGTGCCAGCAGCTTAGCGCTTGGGACAGCGTCTGGAAACACCATATATTTT,CASSLALGTASGNTIYF
many,TRBV6-1,TRBJ2-7,NA,TGTGCCAGCACCAGAATTTGGGGGTACCACGAGCAGTACTTC,CASTRIWGYHEQYF
many,TRBV5-1,TRBJ2-2,NA,TGCGCCAGCAGCTTGGGCCCCCGGACCGGGGAGCTGTTTTTT,CASSLGPRTGELFF
NA,TRBV20-1,TRBJ2-5,TRBD2,TGCAGTGCCATCGATAGCGGGAGGGCCATCGGGACCCAGTACTTC,CSAIDSGRAIGTQYF
NA,TRBV7-6,TRBJ2-7,TRBD2,TGTGCCAGCAGCTTCCATAGGGAGGGTGGCTCCTACGAGCAGTACTTC,CASSFHREGGSYEQYF
many,TRBV6-1,TRBJ1-5,NA,TGTGCCAGCAGTGAGACAGTCTGGGGGAATCAGCCCCAGCATTTT,CASSETVWGNQPQHF